This TCR beta chain was sequenced in a study of Ad26.COV2.S vaccination and SARS-CoV-2 variants. For the study at large: Participant was drawn from the COV1001 Ad26.COV2.S trial arm. Intramuscularly, Ad26.COV2.S was given either once or twice, 56 days apart.

Treatment given: around 19 received Ad26.COV2.S at low or high dose, single or two shots; 5 received placebo; per-sample allocation not given. Day 63 after the first injection of vaccine or placebo was the sampling time. Sequencing was performed with immunoSEQ multiplex PCR; in TCRdb, only in-frame clones are kept and a portion is missing. The table records 300,000 to 350,000 clones, approximately 80% of them present only once. The V gene end was trimmed by 6 bases and the J gene end by 5 bases; junction bases not matched to a gene: 9. This CDR3 has 15 amino acids. Germline V gene lookup returns CDR1 SNHLY and CDR2 FYNNEI. This clone was counted once.

The receptor was isolated from a person between 18 and 60 years old who received the Ad26.COV2.S COVID-19 vaccine or a placebo. The starting material was peripheral blood, obtained in a trial of Ad26.COV2.S vaccine versus placebo. This sequence joins TRBV2 and TRBJ1-1; 10 bases match TRBD1. CDR3 DNA sequence: TGTGCCAGCAGCGCCCCCGGGACAGGGGTTACTGAAGCTTTCTTT. Translating gives CASSAPGTGVTEAFF.